This TCR beta chain was observed in a study of T cell repertoires in breast cancer listed by TCRdb under 2016. Regarding the complete study: Tumors, lymph nodes and peripheral blood lymphocytes from breast cancer patients were profiled in the study, along with peripheral blood from healthy control donors. ER+/PR+ status was present in the majority of the roughly 20 patient tumors that were analyzed for shared TCRs. The controls were nine healthy donors whose age range was similar to that of the patients. On average, sequencing produced around 500,000 sequences per sample, which came to around 9 reads per input cell. Because breast cancer has a low mutational burden and common mutations are rare, the study reasoned that TCRs shared between breast cancer patients would target shared antigens. Tumors and tumor-involved lymph nodes were minced and digested with Liberase and DNase, then filtered through 70-um and 40-um filters. Blood samples were separated by Ficoll, whereas tumor-free lymph nodes were processed without any enzymatic digestion. What the study reported, not specific to this receptor: Genuine antitumor clones may have been missed because singleton TCRs were discarded and only part of each tumor was sampled. Shared TCRs showed TRBV7 predominance, possibly reflecting tumor recognition or mispriming bias from eight TRBV7 primers. About 18 TCR pairs were shared across seven or more patient tumors and were rarely found in control blood, which suggests possible tumor specificity. Shared TCRs were encoded by various nucleotide sequences, which suggests selection and expansion based on antigen. Emulsion RT-PCR was regarded as qualitative rather than quantitative, because clone recovery was skewed by transcript abundance and primer differences. Tumor-involved sentinel lymph nodes shared about fourfold more TCRs with matched tumor repertoires than tumor-free nodes (about 7.7% versus 2%).

Libraries were made using emulsion pairing. A second nested PCR with blocking oligos suppressed unpaired genes, then a third nested PCR added Illumina adaptors and barcodes. Each emulsion RT-PCR master mix held roughly 5,000-260,000 T cells and included C-region, Stepout and V-region primers. The Micellula Emulsion and Purification Kit was used to generate emulsions, and Qiagen OneStep RT-PCR reagents were used for RT-PCR. The pooled libraries were sequenced on an Illumina MiSeq using paired-end 2 x 250 reads. The study's processing was this. Read pairs were joined in Galaxy and clipped at the engineered overlap into separate alpha and beta files, and reads that were not clipped were discarded. Alpha-beta pairs were assigned with CompleteTCR, a MiTCR-based pipeline that links chains sharing read cluster identifiers using an R script. TCR sequences that were observed only once, representing about 1-3.2%, were removed as potential sequencing errors. TCRdb ran its own pipeline on the public reads, namely fastp trimming at Q25 and MiXCR clone calling, and kept in-frame beta chains. Duplicate CDR3 protein sequences are folded into a single record with the most common DNA and genes. The V and J calls here are based on TCRdb, not the publication. Within this sample are about 40,000 distinct CDR3 sequences, with roughly 44% of them counted one time only. Approximately 62% of the sample lies in the top ten.

Germline trimming: 2 bases from V, 5 bases from J; junction bases outside gene matches: 10. Reading from cysteine to phenylalanine, the CDR3 counts 17 amino acids. Of all the DNA, just the CDR3 is kept, 51 bases in frame from base 1. CDR1 and CDR2 are read off the germline V gene as SGHVS and FQNEAQ. This clonotype was observed many times. Its antigen is unknown. No much larger clone exists at a distance of one base, and base qualities are not known. To analyze paired alpha-beta TCRs of CD8+ T cells, the researchers used an expanded emulsion RT-PCR method with primers covering all TCR V genes. CD8+ T cells were isolated with a CD8 positive selection kit and incubated overnight in 10 IU/mL IL-2 before emulsion RT-PCR.

The material sequenced was CD8+ T cells. The TCR comes from a pool of human donors with breast cancer or a healthy control (not recorded which). In this chain, TRBV7-8 is recombined with TRBJ2-1; 9 nucleotides in the junction match TRBD1. The base sequence is TGTGCCAGCAGCTTACCCCAGGGACAGGGAATCAACAATGAGCAGTTCTTC. It translates to CASSLPQGQGINNEQFF.